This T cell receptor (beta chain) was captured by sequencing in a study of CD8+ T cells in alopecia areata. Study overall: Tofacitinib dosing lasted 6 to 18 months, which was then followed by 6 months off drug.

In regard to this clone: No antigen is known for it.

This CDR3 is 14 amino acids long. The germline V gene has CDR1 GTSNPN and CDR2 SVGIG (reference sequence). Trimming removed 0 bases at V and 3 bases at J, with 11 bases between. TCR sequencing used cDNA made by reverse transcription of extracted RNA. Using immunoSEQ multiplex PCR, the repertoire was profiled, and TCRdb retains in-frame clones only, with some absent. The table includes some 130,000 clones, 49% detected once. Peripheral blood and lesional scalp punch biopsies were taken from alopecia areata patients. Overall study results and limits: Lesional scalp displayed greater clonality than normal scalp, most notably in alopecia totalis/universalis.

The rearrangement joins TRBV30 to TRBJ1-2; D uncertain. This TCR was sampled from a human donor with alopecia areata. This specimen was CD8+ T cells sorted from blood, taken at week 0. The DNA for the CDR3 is TGTGCCTGGAGTGTTGTGGTGTTGGACTATGGCTACACCTTC. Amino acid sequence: CAWSVVVLDYGYTF. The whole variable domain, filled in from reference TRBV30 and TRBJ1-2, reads SQTIHQWPATLVQPVGSPLSLECTVEGTSNPNLYWYRQAAGRGLQLLFYSVGIGQISSEVPQNLSASRPQDRQFILSSKKLLLSDSGFYLCAWSVVVLDYGYTFGSGTRLTVV.